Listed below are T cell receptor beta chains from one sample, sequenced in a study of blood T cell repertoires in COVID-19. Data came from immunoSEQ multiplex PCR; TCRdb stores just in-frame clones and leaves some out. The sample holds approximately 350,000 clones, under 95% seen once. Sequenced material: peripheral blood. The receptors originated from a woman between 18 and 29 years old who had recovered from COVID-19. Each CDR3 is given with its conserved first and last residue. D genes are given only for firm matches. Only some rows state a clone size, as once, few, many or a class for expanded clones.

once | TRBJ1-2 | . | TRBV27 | TGTGCCAGCAGTCCCCTGGGAGGGGGATATGGCTACACCTTC | CASSPLGGGYGYTF
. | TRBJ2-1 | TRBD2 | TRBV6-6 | TGTGCCAGCAGTTACGGCGGGACTAGCCGCAATGAGCAGTTCTTC | CASSYGGTSRNEQFF
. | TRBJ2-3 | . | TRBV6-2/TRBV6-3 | TGTGCCAGCAGTTACGAGGTAGCAAGCACAGATACGCAGTATTTT | CASSYEVASTDTQYF
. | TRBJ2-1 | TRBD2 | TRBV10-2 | TGCGCCAGCAGACAGGGTCCGACCGGGACTAGCGGGAGGGCTCACTACAATGAGCAGTTCTTC | CASRQGPTGTSGRAHYNEQFF
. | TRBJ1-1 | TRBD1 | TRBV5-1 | TGCGCCAGCAGCTTCTCGACAGGGGCGCGAACTGAAGCTTTCTTT | CASSFSTGARTEAFF
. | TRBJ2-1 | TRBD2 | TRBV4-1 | TGCGCCAGCAGCCAAGAGCCTAGCGGGATCTATGAGCAGTTCTTC | CASSQEPSGIYEQFF
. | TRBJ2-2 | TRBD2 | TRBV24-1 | TGTGCCACCAGTGACGCCGGGACTAGCGGCAATACCGGGGAGCTGTTTTTT | CATSDAGTSGNTGELFF
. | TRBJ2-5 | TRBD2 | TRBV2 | TGTGCCAGCAGGGACCTGACTAGCGGGAGGGCCTGGGGGTTCGTCGAGACCCAGTACTTC | CASRDLTSGRAWGFVETQYF
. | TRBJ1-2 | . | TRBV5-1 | TGCGCCAGCAGCTTGGACAGACCAAATGGGGGCTACACCTTC | CASSLDRPNGGYTF
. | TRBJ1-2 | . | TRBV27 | TGTGCCAGCAGTTTTCAGGCGTACTATGGCTACACCTTC | CASSFQAYYGYTF
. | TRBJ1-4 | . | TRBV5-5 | TGTGCCAGCAGCTTCGGGCAGACAGGTCCTAATGAAAAACTGTTTTTT | CASSFGQTGPNEKLFF
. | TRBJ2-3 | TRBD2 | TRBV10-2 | TGCGCCAGCAGAGGCGGGAGGGCCGGAGATACGCAGTATTTT | CASRGGRAGDTQYF
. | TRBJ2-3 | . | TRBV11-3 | TGTGCCAGCAGCCCAAGCACAGATACGCAGTATTTT | CASSPSTDTQYF
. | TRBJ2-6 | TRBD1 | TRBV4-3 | TGCGCCAGCAGCCAGGGGGACAGGTCTGGGGCCAACGTCCTGACTTTC | CASSQGDRSGANVLTF
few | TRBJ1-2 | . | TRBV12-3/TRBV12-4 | TGTGCCAGCAGTTTTTCAGTAAGCTATGGCTACACCTTC | CASSFSVSYGYTF